These 3 T cell receptor beta chains originate from one sample sequenced in a study of regulatory T cells in long-lasting Graves disease. As for time point: newly diagnosed GD, antithyroid drugs for less than 3 months. Isolated PBMC RNA provided the starting material for the TCR library. Construction of the TCR beta libraries employed iRepertoire HTBI primers in conjunction with Arm-PCR of CDR3 regions. A single record per CDR3 protein comes from TCRdb applying MiXCR to the multiplex PCR reads. This sample yields roughly 500,000 distinct CDR3 sequences, of which about 13% are seen a single time; roughly a tenth belongs to the top ten. The sample was also reused in another study, on T cells in Graves' hyperthyroidism and ophthalmopathy.

Material: peripheral blood mononuclear cells (PBMCs), obtained at new diagnosis, from a patient treated with antithyroid drugs. The receptors shown here come from a man aged 25 to 40 with Graves disease.

The table lists this clonotype with a few counts. The chain carries TRBV24-1 and TRBJ1-6, with D possibly TRBD1 on 5 matching bases. The germline gives CDR1 KGHDR, CDR2 SFDVKD. The CDR3 spans 15 residues. With 12 bases removed from V and 0 bases from J, the gap between germline ends came to 14 bases. For the CDR3, the DNA is TGTGCCGTACAGGACCGGGGCTCCTATAATTCACCCCTCCACTTT. Protein: CAVQDRGSYNSPLHF.

Worth noting for this clonotype: A clone one base away is much larger, so this may be a read error. The chain combines TRBV5-1 with TRBJ1-5; the D gene is possibly TRBD1 (6 bases). This CDR3 comprises 12 residues. Per germline, CDR1 SGHRS and CDR2 YFSETQ. The CDR3 DNA is TGTGCCAGCAGCGAACAGGGTCAGCCCCAGCATTTT. It translates to CASSEQGQPQHF.

Ten or more counts support this clonotype. The CDR3 protein is CSARPGRYNEQFF. Written as DNA, the CDR3 is TGCAGTGCTCGCCCCGGGCGCTACAATGAGCAGTTCTTC. The chain combines TRBV20-1 with TRBJ2-1, with no clear D. Per the germline V gene, CDR1 is DFQATT and CDR2 is SNEGSKA (reference sequence). Trimming pared 5 bases from V and 3 bases from J, leaving 11 bases between. The length of the CDR3 is 13 residues.